A selection of T cell receptor beta chains follows, all from one sample in a study of cytomegalovirus exposure and HLA in healthy donors. Here immunoSEQ multiplex PCR was the method, and the copy in TCRdb shows in-frame clones only, minus some. Among 250,000 to 400,000 clones listed, around 90% were seen once. Sequencing was carried out using PBMCs. The receptors stem from a man younger than 45 in good health and CMV-seronegative. Each CDR3 is given with its conserved first and last residue. The order of the fields is D gene, J gene, V gene, clone size, CDR3 protein, CDR3 DNA. The D gene is left open where the match is weak. Size is omitted from some rows. Given values are once, few, many or a class for expanded clones.

D gene: TRBD1
J gene: TRBJ1-6
V gene: TRBV14
clone size: -
CDR3 protein: CASSPGTGRIALHF
CDR3 DNA: TGTGCCAGCAGTCCCGGGACAGGCAGAATCGCCCTCCACTTT

D gene: -
J gene: TRBJ1-5
V gene: TRBV7-9
clone size: -
CDR3 protein: CASSPEGNQPQHF
CDR3 DNA: TGTGCCAGCAGCCCGGAGGGCAATCAGCCCCAGCATTTT

D gene: TRBD1
J gene: TRBJ1-2
V gene: TRBV5-1
clone size: -
CDR3 protein: CASSLAPGQGESYTF
CDR3 DNA: TGCGCCAGCAGCTTAGCCCCGGGACAGGGTGAGAGCTACACCTTC

D gene: TRBD1
J gene: TRBJ2-7
V gene: TRBV4-1
clone size: few
CDR3 protein: CASSQVPTGTYEQYF
CDR3 DNA: TGCGCCAGCAGCCAAGTACCGACAGGGACCTACGAGCAGTACTTC

D gene: TRBD2
J gene: TRBJ2-7
V gene: TRBV5-1
clone size: -
CDR3 protein: CASSLVSGGAYEQYF
CDR3 DNA: TGCGCCAGCAGCTTGGTCTCGGGGGGGGCCTACGAGCAGTACTTC

D gene: -
J gene: TRBJ1-2
V gene: TRBV30
clone size: -
CDR3 protein: CAGQGRDHGYTF
CDR3 DNA: TGTGCCGGTCAGGGTAGAGACCATGGCTACACCTTC

D gene: -
J gene: TRBJ2-3
V gene: TRBV5-6
clone size: -
CDR3 protein: CASSPGRGDHTDTQYF
CDR3 DNA: TGTGCCAGCAGCCCTGGGAGGGGGGACCACACAGATACGCAGTATTTT

D gene: TRBD1
J gene: TRBJ2-7
V gene: TRBV11-3
clone size: -
CDR3 protein: CASSLDSRGYEQYF
CDR3 DNA: TGTGCCAGCAGCTTAGATTCCAGGGGGTACGAGCAGTACTTC

D gene: -
J gene: TRBJ2-2
V gene: TRBV7-9
clone size: -
CDR3 protein: CASSFETGELFF
CDR3 DNA: TGTGCCAGCAGCTTCGAGACCGGGGAGCTGTTTTTT

D gene: TRBD1
J gene: TRBJ1-6
V gene: TRBV7-6
clone size: -
CDR3 protein: CASSLEGGIGSPLHF
CDR3 DNA: TGTGCCAGCAGCTTAGAAGGGGGCATCGGTTCACCCCTCCACTTT

D gene: -
J gene: TRBJ1-2
V gene: TRBV6-5
clone size: -
CDR3 protein: CASSYQEGFSYGYTF
CDR3 DNA: TGTGCCAGCAGTTACCAGGAGGGGTTTAGCTATGGCTACACCTTC